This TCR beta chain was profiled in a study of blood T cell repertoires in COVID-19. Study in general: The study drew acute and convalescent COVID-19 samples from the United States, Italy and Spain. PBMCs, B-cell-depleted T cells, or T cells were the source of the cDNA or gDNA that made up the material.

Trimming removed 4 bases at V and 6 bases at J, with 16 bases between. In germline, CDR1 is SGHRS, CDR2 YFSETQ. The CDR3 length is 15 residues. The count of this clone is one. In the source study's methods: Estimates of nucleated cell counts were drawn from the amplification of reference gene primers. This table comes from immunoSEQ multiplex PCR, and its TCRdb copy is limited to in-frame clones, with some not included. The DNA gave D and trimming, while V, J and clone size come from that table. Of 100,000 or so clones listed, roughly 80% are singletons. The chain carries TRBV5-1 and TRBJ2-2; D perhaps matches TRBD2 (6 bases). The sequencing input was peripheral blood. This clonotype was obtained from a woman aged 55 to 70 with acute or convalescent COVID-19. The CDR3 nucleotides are TGCGCCAGCAGCCCGGAGGGCCTCGGGTCCGGGGAGCTGTTTTTT. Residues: CASSPEGLGSGELFF.